The rows below give T cell receptor beta chains drawn from one sample of a study of blood T cell repertoires in COVID-19. This table comes from immunoSEQ multiplex PCR, and its TCRdb copy is limited to in-frame clones, with some not included. The data hold hundreds of thousands of clones, with 90% to 95% observed a single time. The sequenced sample was peripheral blood. Source of these receptors: a man in his sixties with COVID-19, enrolled during active disease. Each CDR3 is given with its conserved first and last residue. The D gene is left open where the match is weak.

D	V	J	DNA	CDR3
TRBD2	TRBV7-2	TRBJ2-7	TGTGCCAGCAGCCCACAACCGGGACTAGCGGGAGGGAGCTCCTACGAGCAGTACTTC	CASSPQPGLAGGSSYEQYF
TRBD2	TRBV10-3	TRBJ2-1	TGTGCCATCAGCTCCTTAGCGGGAGGGAACAATGAGCAGTTCTTC	CAISSLAGGNNEQFF
TRBD1	TRBV7-9	TRBJ1-1	TGTGCCAGCAGCTTCGACAGGGAGAACACTGAAGCTTTCTTT	CASSFDRENTEAFF
-	TRBV19	TRBJ1-5	TGTGCCAGTAGCCCGACGGGGCAGCCCCAGCATTTT	CASSPTGQPQHF
TRBD1	TRBV18	TRBJ2-3	TGTGCCAGCTCATGGACAGGGTCAGATACAGATACGCAGTATTTT	CASSWTGSDTDTQYF
TRBD2	TRBV6-2/TRBV6-3	TRBJ2-7	TGTGCCAGCAGTTACTCGAGAGATCCCGGGACTAGCGGGTTGAGCTCCTACGAGCAGTACTTC	CASSYSRDPGTSGLSSYEQYF
TRBD2	TRBV4-1	TRBJ2-1	TGCGCCAGCAGCCACGCAGGACTAGCGGGACTAGAGCAGTTCTTC	CASSHAGLAGLEQFF
-	TRBV3-1/TRBV3-2	TRBJ2-1	TGTGCCAGCAGCCAAGTTGACAGAGGGGGTTACAATGAGCAGTTCTTC	CASSQVDRGGYNEQFF
TRBD2	TRBV6-2/TRBV6-3	TRBJ2-7	TGTGCCAGCAGTTATCCCCGGGGGGGTAACTACGAGCAGTACTTC	CASSYPRGGNYEQYF
TRBD2	TRBV28	TRBJ2-1	TGTGCCAGCAGTTTGTTTTCGGGACTAGGAAGGTCAAATGAGCAGTTCTTC	CASSLFSGLGRSNEQFF
-	TRBV29-1	TRBJ2-2	TGCAGCGTTGACGTCGCGGGGGCCCACACCGGGGAGCTGTTTTTT	CSVDVAGAHTGELFF
TRBD1	TRBV7-2	TRBJ1-5	TGTGCCAGCAGCCAGGGACAGTTCCAGCCCCAGCATTTT	CASSQGQFQPQHF
TRBD2	TRBV7-9	TRBJ2-1	TGTGCCAGCAGCCCAGCGGGAGTATTGGGCAATGAGCAGTTCTTC	CASSPAGVLGNEQFF
TRBD2	TRBV12-5	TRBJ2-1	TGTGCTAGTGGTTCTAGCGGGAGGGCCTTCCATGAGCAGTTCTTC	CASGSSGRAFHEQFF